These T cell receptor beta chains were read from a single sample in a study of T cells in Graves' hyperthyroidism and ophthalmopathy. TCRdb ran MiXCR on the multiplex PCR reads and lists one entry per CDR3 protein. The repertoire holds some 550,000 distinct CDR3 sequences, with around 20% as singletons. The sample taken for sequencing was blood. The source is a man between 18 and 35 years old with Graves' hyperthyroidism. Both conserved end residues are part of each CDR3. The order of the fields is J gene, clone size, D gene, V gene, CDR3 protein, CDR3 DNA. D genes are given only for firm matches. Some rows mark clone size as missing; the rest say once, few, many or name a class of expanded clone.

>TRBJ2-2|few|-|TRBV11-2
CASSLVPLQGTGELFF
TGTGCCAGCAGCTTAGTACCCTTACAAGGAACCGGGGAGCTGTTTTTT
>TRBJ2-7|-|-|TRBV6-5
CASSYSGQSREQYF
TGTGCCAGCAGTTACTCCGGGCAGTCGCGCGAGCAGTACTTC
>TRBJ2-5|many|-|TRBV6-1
CASSRLETQYF
TGTGCCAGCAGCCGCTTGGAGACCCAGTACTTC
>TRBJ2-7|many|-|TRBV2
CASSEYLWLEQYF
TGTGCCAGCAGTGAATATCTTTGGTTGGAGCAGTACTTC
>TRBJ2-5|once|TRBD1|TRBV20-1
CSASRTGTETQYF
TGCAGTGCCTCTAGGACAGGGACAGAGACCCAGTACTTC
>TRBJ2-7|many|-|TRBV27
CASSWGGGTYEQYF
TGTGCCAGCAGTTGGGGTGGGGGGACCTACGAGCAGTACTTC
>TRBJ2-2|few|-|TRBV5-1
CASSIGQNTGELFF
TGCGCCAGCAGCATAGGACAGAACACCGGGGAGCTGTTTTTT
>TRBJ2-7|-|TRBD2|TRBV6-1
CASREAGASYEQYF
TGTGCCAGCAGAGAAGCGGGGGCCTCCTACGAGCAGTACTTC
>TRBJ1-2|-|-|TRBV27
CASSSSWGDGYTF
TGTGCCAGCAGTTCGAGCTGGGGGGATGGCTACACCTTC
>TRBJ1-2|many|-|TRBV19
CASNGETGRHGYTF
TGTGCCAGTAACGGGGAAACGGGGCGGCATGGCTACACCTTC
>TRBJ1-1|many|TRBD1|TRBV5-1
CASSPTGGEDTEAFF
TGCGCCAGCAGCCCGACAGGGGGTGAGGACACTGAAGCTTTCTTT
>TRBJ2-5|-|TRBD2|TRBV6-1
CASSEVGLAGETQYF
TGTGCCAGCAGTGAAGTCGGGCTAGCGGGAGAGACCCAGTACTTC
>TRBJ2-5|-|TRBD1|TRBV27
CASAGDRQETQYF
TGTGCCAGTGCCGGGGACAGGCAAGAGACCCAGTACTTC
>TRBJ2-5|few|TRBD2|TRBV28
CASSLSNPSGRRRKTQYF
TGTGCCAGCAGTTTATCTAACCCTAGCGGGAGGAGGAGAAAGACCCAGTACTTC
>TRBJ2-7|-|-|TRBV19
CASSISPSLTYEQYF
TGTGCCAGTAGTATTAGCCCTTCATTAACCTACGAGCAGTACTTC
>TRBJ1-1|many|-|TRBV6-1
CASSLNPDTNTEAFF
TGTGCCAGCAGCCTGAACCCAGATACGAACACTGAAGCTTTCTTT
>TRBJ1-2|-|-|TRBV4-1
CASSQEGSPFYGYTF
TGCGCCAGCAGCCAAGAAGGCAGCCCATTCTATGGCTACACCTTC
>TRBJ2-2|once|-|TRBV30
CAWSDNMGELFF
TGTGCCTGGAGTGACAACATGGGGGAGCTGTTTTTT
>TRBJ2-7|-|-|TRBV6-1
CASSALDSYEQYF
TGTGCCAGCAGTGCGCTTGACTCCTACGAGCAGTACTTC
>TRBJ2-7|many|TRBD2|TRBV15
CATSRAGDSYEQYF
TGTGCCACCAGCAGGGCGGGGGACTCCTACGAGCAGTACTTC
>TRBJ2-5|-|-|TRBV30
CAWSVLGRGEETQYF
TGTGCCTGGAGTGTACTGGGGCGCGGAGAAGAGACCCAGTACTTC
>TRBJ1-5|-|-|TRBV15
CATSRDGRFQPQHF
TGTGCCACCAGCAGAGATGGCAGGTTTCAGCCCCAGCATTTT
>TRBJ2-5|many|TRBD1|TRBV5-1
CASSLGQGDAETQYF
TGCGCCAGCAGCTTGGGACAGGGAGACGCAGAGACCCAGTACTTC
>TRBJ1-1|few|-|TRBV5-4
CASRVSGLATEAFF
TGTGCCAGCAGAGTCTCGGGCCTCGCCACTGAAGCTTTCTTT
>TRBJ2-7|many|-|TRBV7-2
CASSSQAGANEQYF
TGTGCCAGCAGCTCCCAGGCCGGGGCCAACGAGCAGTACTTC
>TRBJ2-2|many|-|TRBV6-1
CASSELETGELFF
TGTGCCAGCAGTGAATTGGAGACCGGGGAGCTGTTTTTT
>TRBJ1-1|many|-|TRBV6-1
CASSDGAMNTEAFF
TGTGCCAGCAGTGACGGAGCCATGAACACTGAAGCTTTCTTT
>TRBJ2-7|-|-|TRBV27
CASSLSSFPIYEQYF
TGTGCCAGCAGTTTATCGTCATTCCCAATCTACGAGCAGTACTTC
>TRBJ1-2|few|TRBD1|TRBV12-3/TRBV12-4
CASSLSLGQGYGYTF
TGTGCCAGCAGTTTATCCCTCGGACAGGGCTATGGCTACACCTTC
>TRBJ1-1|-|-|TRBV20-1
CSAQATEAFF
TGCAGTGCTCAGGCCACTGAAGCTTTCTTT
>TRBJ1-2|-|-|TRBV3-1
CASSQRGNGYTF
TGTGCCAGCAGCCAACGGGGGAATGGCTACACCTTC
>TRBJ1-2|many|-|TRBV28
CASSLEGPTNYGYTF
TGTGCCAGCAGTTTAGAGGGGCCTACTAACTATGGCTACACCTTC
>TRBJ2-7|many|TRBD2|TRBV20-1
CSALSGTRSSEQYF
TGCAGTGCTCTATCCGGGACTAGGAGTTCCGAGCAGTACTTC
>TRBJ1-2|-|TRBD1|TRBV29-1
CSVGQGWNYGYTF
TGCAGCGTCGGACAGGGATGGAACTATGGCTACACCTTC
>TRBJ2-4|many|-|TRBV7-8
CASSLGGLGKNIQYF
TGTGCCAGCAGCTTAGGAGGGTTAGGCAAAAACATTCAGTACTTC
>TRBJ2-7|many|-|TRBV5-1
CASSFQPGPYEQYF
TGCGCCAGCAGCTTTCAGCCGGGACCCTACGAGCAGTACTTC
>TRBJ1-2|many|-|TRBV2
CASSETLFSLRTYGYTF
TGTGCCAGCAGTGAAACACTTTTCTCCCTTCGGACGTACGGCTACACCTTC
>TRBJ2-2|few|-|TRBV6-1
CASSEALNTGELFF
TGTGCCAGCAGCGAGGCCTTGAACACCGGGGAGCTGTTTTTT
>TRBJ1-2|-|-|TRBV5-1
CASSLSTYYGYTF
TGCGCCAGCAGCTTGTCTACATACTATGGCTACACCTTC
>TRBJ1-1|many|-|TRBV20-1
CSAWDGGTEAFF
TGCAGTGCTTGGGACGGAGGCACTGAAGCTTTCTTT
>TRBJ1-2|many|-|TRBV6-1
CASSEVGFGYTF
TGTGCCAGCAGTGAAGTTGGGTTTGGCTACACCTTC
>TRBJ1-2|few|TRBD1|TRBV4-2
CASSQVDRTERGYTF
TGTGCCAGCAGCCAAGTGGACAGGACCGAACGTGGCTACACCTTC
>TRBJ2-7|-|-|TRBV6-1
CATRGPYEQYF
TGTGCCACCCGGGGGCCCTACGAGCAGTACTTC
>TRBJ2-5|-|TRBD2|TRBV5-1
CASSLVPTSGGETQYF
TGCGCCAGCAGCTTGGTACCCACTAGCGGGGGAGAGACCCAGTACTTC
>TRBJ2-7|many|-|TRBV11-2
CASSSPRDLHYEQYF
TGTGCCAGCAGCTCCCCCAGGGACCTCCACTACGAGCAGTACTTC
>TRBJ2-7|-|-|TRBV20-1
CSAREKRGLSYEQYF
TGCAGTGCTAGAGAAAAAAGGGGACTGTCCTACGAGCAGTACTTC
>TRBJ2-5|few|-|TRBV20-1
CSARVPGGDPPTQYF
TGCAGTGCTAGAGTGCCCGGGGGCGACCCCCCGACCCAGTACTTC
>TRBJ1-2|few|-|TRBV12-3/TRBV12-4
CASSPADTSYTF
TGTGCCAGCAGTCCCGCTGACACGAGCTACACCTTC
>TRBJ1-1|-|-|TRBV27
CASSSWARTEAFF
TGTGCCAGCAGTTCCTGGGCGCGGACTGAAGCTTTCTTT
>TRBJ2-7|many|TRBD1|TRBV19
CASSYRGESYEQYF
TGTGCCAGTAGTTACAGGGGCGAGTCCTACGAGCAGTACTTC